The table lists the clone carrying this T cell receptor beta chain with a few counts. This entry belongs to a study of blood T cell repertoires in COVID-19. Overall study context: Researchers got acute and convalescent COVID-19 samples from the United States, Italy and Spain. From T cells, B-cell-depleted T cells, or PBMCs came the material, which was cDNA or gDNA.

Original data processing: For nucleated cells, counts were estimated from reference gene primer amplification. Assay: immunoSEQ multiplex PCR; the TCRdb copy retains only in-frame clones and omits some. That table supplies the V and J calls and clone size; D and trimming were determined from the DNA. The data show around 130,000 clones, roughly 80% seen once. Germline V gene lookup returns CDR1 SGHDT and CDR2 YYEEEE. The CDR3 spans 15 residues. The trim removed 4 bases at V and 7 bases at J, leaving 14 bases unmatched. The source is a human donor in a cohort sampled during active COVID-19. Sequencing used peripheral blood. The chain uses TRBV5-6 and TRBJ2-7; the match to TRBD2 covers 7 bases. The CDR3 sequence: CASSRRGGGMEEQYF. CDR3 DNA sequence: TGTGCCAGCAGCCGTCGGGGCGGGGGAATGGAAGAGCAGTACTTC.